This TCR beta chain derives from a study of early T cells in non-severe SARS-CoV-2 infection. Across the study: The input, bulk RNA from unsorted whole blood, was sequenced, and chains were unpaired.

Notes on this clonotype: Its antigen is currently unknown.

Individual cDNA molecules carried attached unique molecular identifiers. Each CDR3 protein is one row after TCRdb ran MiXCR on the 5' RACE reads. The sample yields about 46,000 distinct CDR3 sequences, roughly 5.7% seen once. Study observations and caveats: Lookups in VDJdb leaned toward anti-spike CD8 responses and missed private and CD4 specificities.

The sequence was obtained from an adult who was a healthcare worker with PCR-confirmed SARS-CoV-2 infection or an uninfected control (not recorded which). Sample: whole blood, taken at baseline.

The chain's CDR3 is CASSSRIYYEQYF. The CDR3 coding sequence is TGTGCCAGCAGCTCACGTATCTACTACGAGCAGTACTTC. The V call is TRBV11-2, the J call TRBJ2-7; D is undetermined. The CDR3 consists of 13 residues. V gave up 4 bases and J gave up 3 bases, with 10 bases separating them. The germline V gene has CDR1 SGHAT and CDR2 FQNNGV. Full variable domain (remainder filled in from reference TRBV11-2 and TRBJ2-7): EAGVAQSPRYKIIEKRQSVAFWCNPISGHATLYWYQQILGQGPKLLIQFQNNGVVDDSQLPKDRFSAERLKGVDSTLKIQPAKLEDSAVYLCASSSRIYYEQYFGPGTRLTVT.